This T cell receptor (beta chain) originates from a study of blood T cells in healthy people across ages. Sample-barcoded 5' priming and a J-beta primer mix drove a second PCR of 7 to 11 cycles. A template-switch adaptor that had 12 random nucleotides put a tag on each cDNA molecule. TCRdb independently ran MiXCR on the 5' RACE reads; one entry per CDR3 protein. This sample yields about a million distinct CDR3 sequences, of which 45% to 60% are seen a single time; 20% to 25% belongs to the top ten. Germline CDR1 and CDR2: MNHNY and SVGAGI (reference sequence). The CDR3 runs to 13 residues. The V gene lost 2 bases and the J gene lost 4 bases, with 9 bases spanning the gap.

This rearrangement joins TRBV6-6 to TRBJ2-7; D is undetermined. The source of this sequence is a woman aged 55-69 years in good health. The sequenced sample consisted of blood. The CDR3 DNA reads as TGTGCCAGCAGTTACCTAGGGATTTACGAGCAGTACTTC. Protein product: CASSYLGIYEQYF.